These 17 T cell receptor beta chains originate from one sample sequenced in a study of cytomegalovirus exposure and HLA in healthy donors. It was with 60 Vbeta and 13 Jbeta primers that the PCR ran. Sequencing used immunoSEQ multiplex PCR; TCRdb keeps in-frame clones, though not all of them. Of some 160,000 clones in the sample, roughly 67% are singletons; the top ten hold approximately 5.6%. Sequencing was carried out using PBMCs. Receptor source: a woman aged 18-30 years in good health and CMV-seropositive.

The genes are TRBV6-5 and TRBJ2-1; 9 bases align to TRBD2. The CDR3 is made up of 14 amino acids. V lost 6 bases to trimming and J lost 4 bases; unmatched junction nucleotides: 4. Germline values: CDR1 MNHEY, CDR2 SVGAGI. The chain's CDR3 is CASRLAGGYNEQFF. The CDR3, as DNA: TGTGCCAGCAGGCTGGCGGGGGGGTACAATGAGCAGTTCTTC.

V and J are TRBV5-6 and TRBJ2-2, with 8 positions matching TRBD2. The V gene end was trimmed by 4 bases and the J gene end by 5 bases; junction bases not matched to a gene: 7. The CDR3 totals 15 residues. Per the germline V gene, CDR1 is SGHDT and CDR2 is YYEEEE. Here the CDR3 DNA reads TGTGCCAGCAGCATAGCGGGATTTACTACCGGGGAGCTGTTTTTT. Its protein product is CASSIAGFTTGELFF.

The rearrangement links TRBV5-8 to TRBJ2-7; no clear D. This CDR3 has 11 amino acids. V dropped 6 bases and J dropped 3 bases, with 7 bases sitting between them. Germline V gene data show CDR1 as SGHTS and CDR2 as YDEGEE. For the CDR3, the DNA is TGTGCCAGCACCAAAATCTACGAGCAGTACTTC. It yields the protein CASTKIYEQYF.

This chain joins TRBV6-6 and TRBJ2-7; 9 bases match TRBD2. From germline, CDR1 is MNHNY and CDR2 SVGAGI (reference sequence). The CDR3 sequence is 14 residues long. Trimming took 2 bases from V and 5 from J; bases not matched to a gene: 4. CDR3 DNA: TGTGCCAGCAGTTACCCGGCGGGGGGGAACGAGCAGTACTTC. Translation: CASSYPAGGNEQYF.

The chain has TRBV15 and TRBJ1-2; D is uncertain. Per the germline V gene, CDR1 is LNHNV and CDR2 is YYDKDF (reference sequence). This CDR3 has 14 amino acids. V lost 1 base and J 8 bases, leaving 14 bases between the germline ends. CDR3 coding DNA: TGTGCCACCAGCAGAGGAGGGCTTACGGGAGGCTACACCTTC. Translated: CATSRGGLTGGYTF.

J is TRBJ2-2 and V is TRBV9; TRBD1 matches at 10 bases. Trimming took 5 bases from V and 0 from J; bases not matched to a gene: 7. CDR1 and CDR2 (germline): SGDLS, YYNGEE. The CDR3 sequence is 17 residues long. The CDR3 DNA reads TGTGCCAGCAGTGATCCCGGACAGGGGGCGAACACCGGGGAGCTGTTTTTT. The encoded protein is CASSDPGQGANTGELFF. The full variable domain, in which reference TRBV9 and TRBJ2-2 provide the parts outside the CDR3, is DSGVTQTPKHLITATGQRVTLRCSPRSGDLSVYWYQQSLDQGLQFLIQYYNGEERAKGNILERFSAQQFPDLHSELNLSSLELGDSALYFCASSDPGQGANTGELFFGEGSRLTVL.

This clone has only one observation. V and J are TRBV2 and TRBJ2-1; a possible D gene is TRBD1 (6 bases). Trimming pared 10 bases from V and 0 bases from J, leaving 10 bases between. CDR1 and CDR2 (germline): SNHLY, FYNNEI. This CDR3 has 13 residues. CDR3 nucleotide sequence: TGTGCCACCGCACAGGGCTCCTACAATGAGCAGTTCTTC. Its translation is CATAQGSYNEQFF.

Turning to this clone: Sequence at one end of the junction differs from germline and may be a read error. The CDR3 region has the DNA TGTTCCAGCAGCTTAGGTGAGACTGAAGCTTTCTTT. The encoded protein is CSSSLGETEAFF. The chain combines TRBV7-9 with TRBJ1-1, with D hard to call. This CDR3 has 12 amino acids. Germline loops: CDR1 SEHNR, CDR2 FQNEAQ (reference sequence).

In its sample, this clone was seen once. The gene calls are TRBV7-9 and TRBJ1-2; 8 bases agree with TRBD1. Looked up from germline, CDR1 is SEHNR and CDR2 is FQNEAQ (reference sequence). This CDR3 spans 14 amino acids. Germline trimming cut 1 base from V and 6 bases from J; bases unmatched to any gene: 4. The CDR3, as DNA: TGTGCCAGCAGCTTAGGAGACAGGGGACATGGCTACACCTTC. It is translated as CASSLGDRGHGYTF.

The chain combines TRBV13 with TRBJ2-4; 10 positions match TRBD2. The V gene end was trimmed by 4 bases and the J gene end by 3 bases; junction bases not matched to a gene: 0. Germline V gene sequence: CDR1 PRHDT, CDR2 FYEKMQ (reference sequence). The CDR3 sequence is 14 residues long. CDR3 nucleotides: TGTGCCAGCAGCTGGACTAGCGGCAAAAACATTCAGTACTTC. This translates into CASSWTSGKNIQYF.

This chain links TRBV4-1 with TRBJ2-2; 10 positions match TRBD1. Trimming removed 3 bases from V and 6 bases from J; junction bases left unmatched: 7. The CDR3 spans 16 residues. Germline V gene lookup returns CDR1 MGHRA and CDR2 YSYEKL. Written as DNA, the CDR3 is TGCGCCAGCAGCCATGCTCCCGGGACAGGGGCCGGGGAGCTGTTTTTT. Its translation is CASSHAPGTGAGELFF.

The chain joins TRBV5-1 to TRBJ1-1; D gene unclear. The germline V gene has CDR1 SGHRS and CDR2 YFSETQ. CDR3 size: 16 residues. With 0 bases removed from V and 2 bases from J, the gap between germline ends came to 14 bases. The CDR3 region has the DNA TGCGCCAGCAGCTTGGTCGTGGCGGGGATAAACACTGAAGCTTTCTTT. This encodes CASSLVVAGINTEAFF.

The chain employs TRBV7-2 and TRBJ1-2, with TRBD1 matching over 7 bases. The CDR3 loop spans 13 amino acids. The V and J ends lost 1 base and 7 bases, in that order; junction bases with no gene match: 3. Germline V CDR1 and CDR2: SGHTA, FQGNSA. The CDR3 loop is CASSLVTGVGYTF. The CDR3, as DNA: TGTGCCAGCAGCTTAGTTACAGGGGTTGGCTACACCTTC.

The rearrangement links TRBV10-3 to TRBJ2-1; D may be TRBD1 (5 bases). The germline CDR1 and CDR2 sequences are ENHRY and SYGVKD. The CDR3 totals 15 residues. V was cut by 4 bases and J by 3 bases, with 13 bases left in between. CDR3 region: CAISVVKGNYNEQFF. The CDR3 coding sequence is TGTGCCATCAGTGTGGTAAAGGGGAACTACAATGAGCAGTTCTTC.

Note on this clone: Compared with germline, one end of the junction differs, possibly owing to a read error. CDR3 nucleotides: TGTGCTAGCAGCTTAGTATCCCAGGGGTCCGGGGAGCTGTTTTTT. This codes for CASSLVSQGSGELFF. The rearrangement uses TRBV7-7 and TRBJ2-2; tentatively, D is TRBD1 (6 bases). The CDR3 covers 15 residues. Germline values: CDR1 SSHAT, CDR2 FNYEAQ (reference sequence).

The chain uses TRBV28 and TRBJ2-7; a possible D gene is TRBD1 (5 bases). The CDR3 loop spans 13 amino acids. The germline V gene encodes CDR1 MDHEN and CDR2 SYDVKM. V lost 6 bases, J lost 6 bases, and 15 bases lay in between. The CDR3 is CASSLDTGREQYF. DNA for the CDR3: TGTGCCAGCAGCCTGGATACAGGTCGCGAGCAGTACTTC.

This clone was observed a few times. The V call is TRBV5-1, the J call TRBJ1-4; D uncertain. The CDR3 runs to 15 residues. Germline CDR1 is SGHRS and CDR2 is YFSETQ. V was trimmed by 4 bases and J by 7 bases, leaving 17 bases between them. CDR3 nucleotide sequence: TGCGCCAGCAGCACACATGGGTCCACGGGTGAAAAACTGTTTTTT. This sequence encodes CASSTHGSTGEKLFF.